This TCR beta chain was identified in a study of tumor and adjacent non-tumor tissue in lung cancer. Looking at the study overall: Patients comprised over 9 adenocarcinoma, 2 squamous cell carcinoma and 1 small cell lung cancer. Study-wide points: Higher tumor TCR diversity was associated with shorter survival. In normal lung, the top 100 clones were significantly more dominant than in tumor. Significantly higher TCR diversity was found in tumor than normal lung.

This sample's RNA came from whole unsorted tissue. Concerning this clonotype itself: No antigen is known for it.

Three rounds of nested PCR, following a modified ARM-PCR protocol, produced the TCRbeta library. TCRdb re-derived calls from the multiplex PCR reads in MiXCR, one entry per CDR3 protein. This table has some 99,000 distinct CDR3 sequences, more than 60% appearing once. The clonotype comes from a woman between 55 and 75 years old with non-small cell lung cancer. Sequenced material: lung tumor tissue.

For the CDR3, the DNA is TGTGCCAGCAGTGACTCGAGCTCAGATACGCAGTATTTT. It translates to CASSDSSSDTQYF. V and J are TRBV6-4 and TRBJ2-3; D is uncertain. Per germline, CDR1 MRHNA and CDR2 SNTAGT. V was pared by 0 bases and J by 4 bases, with 5 bases between. This CDR3 region has 13 residues.